This T cell receptor (beta chain) was profiled in a study of blood T cell repertoires in COVID-19. Study background: From the United States, Italy and Spain came samples of acute and convalescent COVID-19. T cells, B-cell-depleted T cells, or PBMCs supplied cDNA or gDNA.

CDR1 and CDR2 (germline): LNHNV, YYDKDF (reference sequence). Trimming took 2 bases from V and 3 from J; bases not matched to a gene: 0. CDR3 length equals 13 residues. Original processing methods: It was from reference gene primer amplification that nucleated cell counts were estimated. Profiled with immunoSEQ multiplex PCR; TCRdb holds only in-frame clones, not every one. V and J calls and clone size follow that table, whereas D and trimming were derived from the DNA. The table lists a few hundred thousand clones, roughly 87% of them singletons, with about 3% in the top ten. The V call is TRBV15, the J call TRBJ1-2; 7 bases map to TRBD1. This TCR was sampled from a man between 18 and 35 years old with active or convalescent COVID-19. Sequenced: peripheral blood. CDR3 DNA: TGTGCCACCAGCAGACAGGGGGACTATGGCTACACCTTC. Translation gives CATSRQGDYGYTF. The full variable domain, in which reference TRBV15 and TRBJ1-2 provide the parts outside the CDR3, is DAMVIQNPRYQVTQFGKPVTLSCSQTLNHNVMYWYQQKSSQAPKLLFHYYDKDFNNEADTPDNFQSRRPNTSFCFLDIRSPGLGDTAMYLCATSRQGDYGYTFGSGTRLTVV.